The 19 T cell receptor beta chains below all came from one sample that was sequenced in a study of blood T cell repertoires in COVID-19. Clones were sequenced by immunoSEQ multiplex PCR, and TCRdb holds only the in-frame ones, with some missing. The table lists over 150,000 clones, roughly four fifths of them singletons, with less than 8.5% in the top ten. The sequencing input was PBMCs or T cells enriched from blood (not recorded which). These receptors all stem from a man aged 40-55 years who had recovered from COVID-19.

This chain uses TRBV19 with TRBJ1-3; D is perhaps TRBD1 (5 bases). Trimming shortened V by 6 bases and J by 4 bases, and 28 bases separated the two germline ends. CDR1 is LNHDA, CDR2 SQIVND, per germline (reference sequence). This CDR3 region has 19 residues. The CDR3 region is CASSPSPPGFRRSGNTIYF. CDR3 DNA: TGTGCCAGTAGCCCTTCACCTCCAGGGTTTCGACGTAGCGGAAACACCATATATTTT.

The J gene is TRBJ1-3, the V gene TRBV4-2; D is possibly TRBD1 (6 bases). Germline V gene sequence: CDR1 LGHNA, CDR2 YNFKEQ. V lost 4 bases, J lost 0 bases, and 13 bases lay in between. There are 16 residues in the CDR3. As DNA, the CDR3 is TGTGCCAGCAGCCCGGACGGACAGTTCTCTGGAAACACCATATATTTT. This translates into CASSPDGQFSGNTIYF.

Only a few counts were recorded for this clone. The chain combines TRBV12-3 or TRBV12-4 with TRBJ2-1; D is undetermined. CDR3 length: 11 amino acids. V was cut by 6 bases and J by 7 bases, with 7 bases left in between. CDR3 bases: TGTGCCAGCAGCCAATTTAATGAGCAGTTCTTC. Its protein is CASSQFNEQFF.

The chain uses TRBV7-9 and TRBJ2-7; 8 bases are a match to TRBD1. V was pared by 4 bases and J by 1 base, with 12 bases of the junction left unmatched. Germline V gene lookup returns CDR1 SEHNR and CDR2 FQNEAQ (reference sequence). The CDR3 loop spans 17 amino acids. DNA of the CDR3: TGTGCCAGCAGCTCCGAGACCTGGACAGGGACGTCCTACGAGCAGTACTTC. Translating it yields CASSSETWTGTSYEQYF.

This chain links TRBV19 with TRBJ1-5; D is perhaps TRBD1 (5 bases). V was shortened by 7 bases and J by 2 bases, with 15 bases between the two germline ends. The CDR3 sequence is 15 residues long. Germline CDR1 and CDR2: LNHDA and SQIVND (reference sequence). CDR3 coding DNA: TGTGCCAGTACCATTGCGGGGGGGGGCAATCAGCCCCAGCATTTT. It is translated as CASTIAGGGNQPQHF.

This rearrangement joins TRBV4-3 to TRBJ1-2; no firm D call. CDR1 is LGHNA and CDR2 is YSLEER in the germline V gene. This CDR3 is 16 amino acids long. The V end was cut by 0 bases, the J end by 1 base, with 12 bases between. As DNA, the CDR3 is TGCGCCAGCAGCCAAGACTCCAAGAGAATTAACTATGGCTACACCTTC. It specifies CASSQDSKRINYGYTF.

This clone was detected only a few times. The chain has TRBV28 and TRBJ1-2; 7 positions match TRBD1. After removal of 5 bases from V and 2 bases from J, the junction contained 8 bases not matched to a gene. The germline gives CDR1 MDHEN, CDR2 SYDVKM. This CDR3 spans 15 amino acids. In DNA form, the CDR3 reads TGTGCCAGCAGTCCGACCGGGACAGTGAACTATGGCTACACCTTC. Residues: CASSPTGTVNYGYTF.

J is TRBJ2-7 and V is TRBV2; 8 bases agree with TRBD1. CDR1 is SNHLY and CDR2 is FYNNEI in the germline V gene. The CDR3 totals 16 residues. V was pared by 6 bases and J by 5 bases, with 15 bases of the junction left unmatched. CDR3 DNA sequence: TGTGCCAGCAGCGGGGGAGCTAGACAGGGGCGGGACGAGCAGTACTTC. As protein: CASSGGARQGRDEQYF.

This clone has a single count. The rearrangement uses TRBV15 and TRBJ1-5; D may be TRBD1 (6 bases). The germline V and J ends were trimmed by 7 bases and 0 bases, with 19 bases remaining between them. Per the germline V gene, CDR1 is LNHNV and CDR2 is YYDKDF (reference sequence). The CDR3 runs to 17 residues. Here the CDR3 DNA reads TGTGCCACCAATCCCGGGACACAACTTTATAGCAATCAGCCCCAGCATTTT. Amino acids: CATNPGTQLYSNQPQHF.

V gene TRBV9 combines with J gene TRBJ1-2, with 7 bases lining up with TRBD1. Germline loops: CDR1 SGDLS, CDR2 YYNGEE. This CDR3 has 16 residues. V was pared by 4 bases and J by 7 bases, with 16 bases of the junction left unmatched. In DNA form, the CDR3 reads TGTGCCAGCAGCCCACAACGACAGGGAAGGCTGAGTGGCTACACCTTC. As protein: CASSPQRQGRLSGYTF.

This clone occurred a few times. The chain recombines TRBV7-2 with TRBJ1-2; tentatively, D is TRBD1 (5 bases). Trimming shortened V by 4 bases and J by 4 bases, and 13 bases separated the two germline ends. The CDR3 has 14 amino acids. From germline, CDR1 is SGHTA and CDR2 FQGNSA. The CDR3 reads CASSSNWGIYGYTF. In DNA form, the CDR3 reads TGTGCCAGCAGCTCCAACTGGGGCATCTATGGCTACACCTTC.

The CDR3 nucleotides read TGCGCCAGCAGCCCCTCTTTAGGACTAGCGGGGGATGAGACCCAGTACTTC. This sequence encodes CASSPSLGLAGDETQYF. The chain carries TRBV5-1 and TRBJ2-5; 13 bases are shared with TRBD2. This CDR3 is built from 17 residues. CDR1 is SGHRS, CDR2 YFSETQ, per germline. The ends lost 4 bases at V and 5 bases at J; junction bases unmatched: 11. Filled out from reference TRBV5-1 and TRBJ2-5, the complete variable domain reads KAGVTQTPRYLIKTRGQQVTLSCSPISGHRSVSWYQQTPGQGLQFLFEYFSETQRNKGNFPGRFSGRQFSNSRSEMNVSTLELGDSALYLCASSPSLGLAGDETQYFGPGTRLLVL.

The V gene is TRBV7-2, the J gene TRBJ1-3, with 8 bases lining up with TRBD1. CDR3 size: 16 residues. The V and J ends lost 2 bases and 3 bases, in that order; junction bases with no gene match: 6. The germline V gene encodes CDR1 SGHTA and CDR2 FQGNSA. In nucleotides, the CDR3 is TGTGCCAGCAGCTTATGGACAGGGCTTTATGGAAACACCATATATTTT. Translated, it gives CASSLWTGLYGNTIYF.

The rearrangement uses TRBV30 and TRBJ1-5, with a tentative D call TRBD1 (6 bases). From germline, CDR1 is GTSNPN and CDR2 SVGIG (reference sequence). CDR3 length: 15 amino acids. The ends were cut back, 3 bases at V and 7 bases at J, with 19 bases in the middle. This CDR3 is CAWRPYGTPMQPQHF. In DNA form, the CDR3 reads TGTGCCTGGAGACCTTACGGGACACCTATGCAGCCCCAGCATTTT. Full variable domain (missing parts from reference TRBV30 and TRBJ1-5): SQTIHQWPATLVQPVGSPLSLECTVEGTSNPNLYWYRQAAGRGLQLLFYSVGIGQISSEVPQNLSASRPQDRQFILSSKKLLLSDSGFYLCAWRPYGTPMQPQHFGDGTRLSIL.

The chain carries TRBV6-5 and TRBJ1-1; the match to TRBD1 covers 7 bases. The trim removed 7 bases at V and 8 bases at J, leaving 10 bases unmatched. The CDR3 is 13 residues long. Looked up from germline, CDR1 is MNHEY and CDR2 is SVGAGI. The CDR3 bases are TGTGCCAGCACCCACCCCGGGACAGCCGAAGCTTTCTTT. It translates to CASTHPGTAEAFF.

The chain carries TRBV20-1 and TRBJ2-2; 9 positions agree with TRBD2. V lost 3 bases and J lost 0; bases outside the gene matches: 8. Germline V lookup: CDR1 DFQATT, CDR2 SNEGSKA (reference sequence). The CDR3 has 17 amino acids. The CDR3 is CSASGLAGTANTGELFF. For the CDR3, the DNA is TGCAGTGCTAGTGGGCTAGCGGGGACCGCGAACACCGGGGAGCTGTTTTTT.

This chain links TRBV6-5 with TRBJ2-3; D might be TRBD1 (6 bases). V lost 6 bases to trimming and J lost 6 bases, with 16 bases between them. CDR3 length: 14 amino acids. Germline-derived CDR1 and CDR2 are MNHEY and SVGAGI. The CDR3 DNA sequence: TGTGCCAGCAGGCTTCCCCGGGACACGGATACGCAGTATTTT. Residues: CASRLPRDTDTQYF.

This chain connects TRBV7-9 to TRBJ2-7, with 7 bases fitting TRBD1. Germline-derived CDR1 and CDR2 are SEHNR and FQNEAQ (reference sequence). The CDR3 totals 14 residues. V lost 4 bases to trimming and J lost 5 bases; unmatched junction nucleotides: 8. The chain's CDR3 is CASSSQTGINEQYF. The CDR3 nucleotides read TGTGCCAGCAGCTCCCAGACAGGGATCAACGAGCAGTACTTC.

The J gene is TRBJ1-2, the V gene TRBV16, with D maybe TRBD1 (6 bases). The germline V gene has CDR1 KGHSY and CDR2 FQNENV. The CDR3 sequence is 14 residues long. V gave up 0 bases and J gave up 3 bases, with 8 bases separating them. CDR3 sequence: CASSQSGTHYGYTF. The CDR3 DNA reads TGTGCCAGCAGCCAATCCGGGACACACTATGGCTACACCTTC.